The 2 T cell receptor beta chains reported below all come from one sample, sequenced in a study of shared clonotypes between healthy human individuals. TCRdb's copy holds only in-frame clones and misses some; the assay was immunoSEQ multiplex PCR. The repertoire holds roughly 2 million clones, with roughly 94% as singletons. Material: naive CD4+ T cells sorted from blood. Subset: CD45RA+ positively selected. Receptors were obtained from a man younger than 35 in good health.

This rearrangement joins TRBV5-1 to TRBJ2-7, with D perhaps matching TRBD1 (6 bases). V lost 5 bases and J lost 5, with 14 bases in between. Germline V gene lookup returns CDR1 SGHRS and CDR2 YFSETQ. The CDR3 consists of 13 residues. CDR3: CASRSGTKDEQYF. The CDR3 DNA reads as TGCGCCAGCAGATCCGGGACAAAAGACGAGCAGTACTTC. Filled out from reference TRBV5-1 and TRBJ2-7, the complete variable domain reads KAGVTQTPRYLIKTRGQQVTLSCSPISGHRSVSWYQQTPGQGLQFLFEYFSETQRNKGNFPGRFSGRQFSNSRSEMNVSTLELGDSALYLCASRSGTKDEQYFGPGTRLTVT.

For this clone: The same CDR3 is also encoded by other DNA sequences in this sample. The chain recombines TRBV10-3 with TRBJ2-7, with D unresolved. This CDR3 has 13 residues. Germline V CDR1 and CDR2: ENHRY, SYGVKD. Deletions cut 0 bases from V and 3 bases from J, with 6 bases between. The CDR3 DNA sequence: TGTGCCATCAGTGAGTCTGGGAACTACGAGCAGTACTTC. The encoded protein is CAISESGNYEQYF.